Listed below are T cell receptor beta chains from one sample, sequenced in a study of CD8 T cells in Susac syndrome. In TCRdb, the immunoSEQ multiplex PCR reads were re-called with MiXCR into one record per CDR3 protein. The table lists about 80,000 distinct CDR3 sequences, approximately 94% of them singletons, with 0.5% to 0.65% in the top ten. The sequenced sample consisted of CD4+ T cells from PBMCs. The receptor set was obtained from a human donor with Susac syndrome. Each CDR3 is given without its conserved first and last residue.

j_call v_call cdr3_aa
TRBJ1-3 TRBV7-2 ASSLGAQARNTIY
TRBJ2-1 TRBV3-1 ASSASRTVSYNEQF
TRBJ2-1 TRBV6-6 ASNRPGRSGNEQF
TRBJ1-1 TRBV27 ASSPLGRNTEAF
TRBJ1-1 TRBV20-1 SARVAQGSSEAF
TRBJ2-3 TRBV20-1 SAYPGLGADTQY
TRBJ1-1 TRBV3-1 ASSHGSGTEAF
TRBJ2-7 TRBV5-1 ASRRGYEQY
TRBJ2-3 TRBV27 ASSYADSTDTQY
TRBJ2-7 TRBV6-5 ASSYEDRGPSYEQY
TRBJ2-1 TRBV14 ASSQDIEGWAMDEQF
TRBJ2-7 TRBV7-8 ASSLETRDGEQY
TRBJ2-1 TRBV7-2 ASSPDLAGGRRNEQF
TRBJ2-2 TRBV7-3 ASSSSNTGELF
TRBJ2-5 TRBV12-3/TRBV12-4 ASSFETQY
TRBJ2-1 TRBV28 ASSPRGKGIYNEQF
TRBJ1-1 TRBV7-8 ASALGQGNTEAF
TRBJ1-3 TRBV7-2 ASSLAPAPGNTIY
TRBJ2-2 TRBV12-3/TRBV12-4 ASSLLGGSGELF
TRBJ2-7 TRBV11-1 ASSWVRDTSSYEQY
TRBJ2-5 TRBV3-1 ASSQGWWGGSETQY
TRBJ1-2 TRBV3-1 ASSRLDSPYGYT
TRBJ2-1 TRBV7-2 ASSLAGGAYNEQF
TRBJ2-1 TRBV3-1 ASSQGGTYYNEQF
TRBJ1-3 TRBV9 ASSTSRQGVGNTIY
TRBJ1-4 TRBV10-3 AIAGRIGEKLF
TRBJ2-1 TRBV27 ASSLLLAGNEQF
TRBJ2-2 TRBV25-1 ASSGVGMRDRPNTGELF
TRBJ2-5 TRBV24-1 ATSALLGTQETQY
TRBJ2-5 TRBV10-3 AISLGTSGEYSETQY
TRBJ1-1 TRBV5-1 ASSLGSMNTEAF
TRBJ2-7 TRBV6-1 ASSEPGLSLGQY
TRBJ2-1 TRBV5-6 ASSFALTPDYNEQF
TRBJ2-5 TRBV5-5 ASSFGREETQY
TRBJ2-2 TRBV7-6 ASSALAGHTGELF
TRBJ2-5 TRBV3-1 ASSQGSTSGGTQY
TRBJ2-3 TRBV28 ASSQSTDTQY
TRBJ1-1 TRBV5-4 ASRIAGYTEAF
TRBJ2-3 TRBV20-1 SALGLAGGTDTQY
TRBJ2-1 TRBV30 AWSLSLAGGEQF
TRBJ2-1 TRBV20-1 SAPPAGTGAPRNEQF
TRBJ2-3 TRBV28 ASSSRAGRADTQY
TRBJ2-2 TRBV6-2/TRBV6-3 ASRSRGKANTGELF
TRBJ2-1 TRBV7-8 ASSPRANEQF
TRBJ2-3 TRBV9 ASSPGQSTDTQY
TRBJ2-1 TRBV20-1 SARSKTGQGI
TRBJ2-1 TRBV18 ASSPRGISYNEQF
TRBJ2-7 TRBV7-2 ASSLAGSSYEQY
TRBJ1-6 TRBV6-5 ASSTGYSPLH
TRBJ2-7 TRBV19 ASSSWDRVGEQY
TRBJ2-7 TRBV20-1 SARDPRTSGNYEQY
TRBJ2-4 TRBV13 ASSPWTGLAKNIQY
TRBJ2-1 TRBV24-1 ATSDSFGGLEQF
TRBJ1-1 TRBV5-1 ASSLRGVRGLNTEAF
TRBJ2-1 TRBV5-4 ASRAQGNEQF
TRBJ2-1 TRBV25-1 ASSESAGGRNEQF
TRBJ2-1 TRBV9 ASSPGGTRYNEQF
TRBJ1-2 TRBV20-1 SARGGSGTEYGYT
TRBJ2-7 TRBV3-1 ASSQASGHYEQY
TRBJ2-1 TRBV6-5 AGSYSGLAGGLEQF